Below, 23 T cell receptor beta chains from the same sample are listed, as sequenced in a study of shared clonotypes between healthy human individuals. Measured with immunoSEQ multiplex PCR; TCRdb has only the in-frame clones, and not every one. The sample yields a few million clones, around 93% seen once. Naive-designated CD8 cells lacked CD45RO, were positively enriched for CCR7, and omitted terminally differentiated effector memory CD45RA+ cells. Source material: naive CD8+ T cells from PBMCs. These TCRs come from a man aged 18 to 35 in good health. Some clones in this sample may be carry-over from other donors' samples.

CDR3 nucleotides: TGTGCCAGCAGCCCACCCCCCGGTGTTGCGCAGGGGGCAAACAATCAGCCCCAGCATTTT. Translating it yields CASSPPPGVAQGANNQPQHF. The chain links TRBV7-3 to TRBJ1-5, with TRBD1 matching over 8 bases. V lost 5 bases and J lost 3; bases outside the gene matches: 21. Germline CDR1 is SGHTA and CDR2 is FQGTGA. CDR3 size: 20 residues.

This chain joins TRBV28 and TRBJ2-1; D is undetermined. The CDR3 runs 14 residues. Germline V CDR1 and CDR2: MDHEN, SYDVKM. Trimming removed 5 bases from V and 6 bases from J, with 14 bases in between. CDR3 bases: TGTGCCAGCAGTCCGTGGGATACCATCAATGAGCAGTTCTTC. It yields the protein CASSPWDTINEQFF.

Comments on this clone: The same CDR3 arises from other DNA sequences in this sample as well. The CDR3 DNA reads TGTGCCAGCAGCTTGCCAGGCCCTAACACTGAAGCTTTCTTT. This sequence encodes CASSLPGPNTEAFF. V usage is TRBV7-9 and J usage is TRBJ1-1, with D hard to call. This CDR3 contains 14 residues. Germline lookup yields CDR1 SEHNR and CDR2 FQNEAQ (reference sequence). V was pared by 3 bases and J by 2 bases, with 10 bases between.

The rearrangement links TRBV9 to TRBJ2-6; 9 nucleotides line up with TRBD1. Germline V gene lookup returns CDR1 SGDLS and CDR2 YYNGEE. The V segment lost 4 bases and the J segment 0 bases; nucleotides outside the gene matches: 11. The CDR3 consists of 19 residues. As DNA, the CDR3 is TGTGCCAGCAGCCCTCAGGGACAGGGCGCGATCTCTGGGGCCAACGTCCTGACTTTC. Amino acid sequence: CASSPQGQGAISGANVLTF.

Turning to this clone: Other DNA sequences within the sample encode an identical CDR3. The V call is TRBV7-2, the J call TRBJ2-5, with 7 bases fitting TRBD2. The junction had 3 bases not matched to a gene; V was cut back by 5 bases and J by 3 bases. Germline CDR1 reads SGHTA; CDR2 reads FQGNSA. The CDR3 extends over 13 amino acids. The CDR3: CASSPGGEETQYF. For the CDR3, the DNA is TGTGCCAGCAGCCCTGGGGGGGAAGAGACCCAGTACTTC.

The chain employs TRBV4-2 and TRBJ2-1, with D unclear. This CDR3 region has 17 residues. Germline V gives CDR1 LGHNA, CDR2 YNFKEQ. Trimming took off 0 bases at V and 5 bases at J, with 17 bases between the two ends. The CDR3 DNA reads TGTGCCAGCAGCCAAGATTCTCTCTACCATATTAACAATGAGCAGTTCTTC. Translating it yields CASSQDSLYHINNEQFF.

CDR3: CASSENSANLGDTQYF. The CDR3 DNA reads as TGCGCCAGCAGTGAGAATTCGGCCAACTTGGGGGATACGCAGTATTTT. V gene TRBV10-2 combines with J gene TRBJ2-3; D is uncertain. Trimming shortened V by 2 bases and J by 6 bases, and 18 bases separated the two germline ends. The germline CDR1 and CDR2 sequences are WSHSY and SAAADI. CDR3 length: 16 residues.

The V and J genes are TRBV6-5 and TRBJ1-2; TRBD1 is a possible D gene (6 bases). CDR3 length: 13 amino acids. Germline V gene data show CDR1 as MNHEY and CDR2 as SVGAGI. Trimming removed 10 bases at V and 1 base at J, with 13 bases between. CDR3 coding DNA: TGTGCCACCATGGACAGCCATAACTATGGCTACACCTTC. It yields the protein CATMDSHNYGYTF.

The V call is TRBV5-6, the J call TRBJ2-5; 12 positions agree with TRBD1. With 4 bases clipped from V and 0 bases from J, the junction kept 10 bases outside the gene matches. The CDR3 is 18 amino acids. Germline V gives CDR1 SGHDT, CDR2 YYEEEE. This CDR3 reads CASSRPGTGGRYQETQYF. The CDR3 DNA sequence: TGTGCCAGCAGCCGTCCCGGGACAGGGGGCCGGTACCAAGAGACCCAGTACTTC.

A note on this clone: This sample also contains other DNA sequences that code for the same CDR3. This CDR3 reads CASSLRGPYNEQFF. The CDR3 nucleotides read TGTGCCAGCAGTTTACGCGGACCCTACAATGAGCAGTTCTTC. The gene calls are TRBV27 and TRBJ2-1; D call uncertain. Germline loops: CDR1 MNHEY, CDR2 SMNVEV (reference sequence). Between the trimmed V and J ends, which lost 2 bases and 2 bases, there was a span of 7 bases. The CDR3 totals 14 residues.

The chain uses TRBV27 and TRBJ2-2; unclear D gene. The V gene's germline CDR1 is MNHEY and CDR2 SMNVEV (reference sequence). This CDR3 is 16 amino acids long. The V and J ends lost 0 bases and 4 bases respectively, with 12 bases between them. The CDR3 sequence is CASSLSLLGTTGELFF. In DNA, the CDR3 is TGTGCCAGCAGTTTATCGTTGTTGGGTACCACCGGGGAGCTGTTTTTT.

The chain recombines TRBV7-9 with TRBJ2-1; D unresolved. The CDR3 contains 15 residues. V was cut by 1 base and J by 7 bases, with 14 bases left in between. Germline loops: CDR1 SEHNR, CDR2 FQNEAQ (reference sequence). The CDR3 bases are TGTGCCAGCAGCTTAGACTACTCCTACATGAATGAGCAGTTCTTC. Its translation is CASSLDYSYMNEQFF. The variable domain in full, completed from reference TRBV7-9 and TRBJ2-1, reads DTGVSQNPRHKITKRGQNVTFRCDPISEHNRLYWYRQTLGQGPEFLTYFQNEAQLEKSRLLSDRFSAERPKGSFSTLEIQRTEQGDSAMYLCASSLDYSYMNEQFFGPGTRLTVL.

The CDR3 region is CASSIMASGTYEQYF. The CDR3 nucleotides are TGTGCCAGTAGTATCATGGCTAGCGGGACCTACGAGCAGTACTTC. The chain has TRBV19 and TRBJ2-7; TRBD2 matches 9 bases. Trimming cost V 3 bases and J 2 bases; bases outside gene matches: 5. CDR1 and CDR2 from the germline V gene are LNHDA and SQIVND (reference sequence). The CDR3 loop spans 15 amino acids.

This chain joins TRBV7-6 and TRBJ2-2, with D tentatively TRBD1 (6 bases). Looked up from germline, CDR1 is SGHVS and CDR2 is FNYEAQ. The CDR3 is made up of 13 amino acids. The CDR3 DNA follows: TGTGGCTCGGGACAACTTCCCCCCGGGGAGCTGTTTTTT. This gives the protein CGSGQLPPGELFF.

V is TRBV28 and J is TRBJ1-2; perhaps TRBD1 as D (5 bases). V shed 8 bases and J shed 3 bases, with 16 bases lying between them. This CDR3 has 14 residues. Germline V gives CDR1 MDHEN, CDR2 SYDVKM. The CDR3 spells CASVGVRAYYGYTF. DNA for the CDR3: TGTGCCAGCGTAGGGGTTAGGGCGTACTATGGCTACACCTTC.

The chain employs TRBV11-3 and TRBJ2-2, with 9 nucleotides matching TRBD1. With 5 bases clipped from V and 5 bases from J, the junction kept 9 bases outside the gene matches. This CDR3 contains 16 residues. Germline V gives CDR1 SGHNT, CDR2 YENEEA. The CDR3 nucleotides are TGTGCCAGCAGCACCCGGACAGGGGAGGAGACCGGGGAGCTGTTTTTT. It encodes CASSTRTGEETGELFF.

This clone was detected once. The chain is built from TRBV5-6 and TRBJ1-1; no definite D call. V lost 0 bases and J 6 bases, leaving 6 bases between the germline ends. Germline values: CDR1 SGHDT, CDR2 YYEEEE. CDR3 length: 12 amino acids. The DNA for the CDR3 is TGTGCCAGCAGCTTGGACCAGGCTGAAGCTTTCTTT. The encoded protein is CASSLDQAEAFF.

A word on this clone: Other nucleotide sequences from this sample produce the same CDR3. This chain uses TRBV7-9 with TRBJ2-1; no firm D call. Germline assignment: CDR1 SEHNR and CDR2 FQNEAQ (reference sequence). V was pared by 0 bases and J by 4 bases, with 4 bases between. This CDR3 has 13 amino acids. The CDR3 coding sequence is TGTGCCAGCAGCTTAGCGGTATACAATGAGCAGTTCTTC. Residues: CASSLAVYNEQFF. The variable domain in full, with the rest retrieved from reference TRBV7-9 and TRBJ2-1, is DTGVSQNPRHKITKRGQNVTFRCDPISEHNRLYWYRQTLGQGPEFLTYFQNEAQLEKSRLLSDRFSAERPKGSFSTLEIQRTEQGDSAMYLCASSLAVYNEQFFGPGTRLTVL.

This clone has only a few counts. The rearrangement uses TRBV28 and TRBJ1-1, with D uncertain. V lost 6 bases and J lost 3, with 11 bases in between. CDR1 is MDHEN, CDR2 SYDVKM, per germline. This CDR3 region has 13 residues. The CDR3 DNA is TGTGCCAGCAGCTTTCCAGCCGACACTGAAGCTTTCTTT. Translated, it gives CASSFPADTEAFF.

The chain is built from TRBV27 and TRBJ1-2, with 7 bases aligning to TRBD1. The CDR3 contains 16 residues. CDR1 is MNHEY and CDR2 is SMNVEV in the germline V gene (reference sequence). Trimming at V came to 0 bases and at J to 2 bases, leaving 6 bases not matched to a gene. CDR3 sequence reads: CASSLSSRTGNYGYTF. Here the CDR3 DNA reads TGTGCCAGCAGTTTATCTTCGCGGACAGGAAACTATGGCTACACCTTC.

About this clone itself: The same CDR3 can be traced to other DNA sequences in this sample. The V gene is TRBV7-9, the J gene TRBJ2-7; D is possibly TRBD1 (6 bases). V was shortened by 4 bases and J by 0 bases, with 7 bases between the two germline ends. CDR3 size: 13 residues. Germline-derived CDR1 and CDR2 are SEHNR and FQNEAQ (reference sequence). Written as DNA, the CDR3 is TGTGCCAGCAGCTCGGACAGCTCCTACGAGCAGTACTTC. Translated: CASSSDSSYEQYF.

V and J are TRBV11-3 and TRBJ2-5; perhaps TRBD1 as D (6 bases). CDR1 is SGHNT, CDR2 YENEEA, per germline. Between the trimmed V and J ends, which lost 5 bases and 6 bases, there was a span of 10 bases. This CDR3 is 12 amino acids long. CDR3 protein: CASSTDRKTQYF. In DNA, the CDR3 is TGTGCCAGCAGCACCGACAGGAAGACCCAGTACTTC. Full variable domain (rest looked up from reference TRBV11-3 and TRBJ2-5): EAGVVQSPRYKIIEKKQPVAFWCNPISGHNTLYWYLQNLGQGPELLIRYENEEAVDDSQLPKDRFSAERLKGVDSTLKIQPAELGDSAVYLCASSTDRKTQYFGPGTRLLVL.

Concerning this clone: This CDR3 is also generated by other DNA sequences in the sample. V gene TRBV27 combines with J gene TRBJ2-7; D gene unclear. Germline CDR1 reads MNHEY; CDR2 reads SMNVEV (reference sequence). Trimming pared 3 bases from V and 2 bases from J, leaving 8 bases between. The length of the CDR3 is 13 residues. The CDR3: CASSFSSTYEQYF. The DNA of the CDR3 is TGTGCCAGCAGTTTCTCTTCAACCTACGAGCAGTACTTC.